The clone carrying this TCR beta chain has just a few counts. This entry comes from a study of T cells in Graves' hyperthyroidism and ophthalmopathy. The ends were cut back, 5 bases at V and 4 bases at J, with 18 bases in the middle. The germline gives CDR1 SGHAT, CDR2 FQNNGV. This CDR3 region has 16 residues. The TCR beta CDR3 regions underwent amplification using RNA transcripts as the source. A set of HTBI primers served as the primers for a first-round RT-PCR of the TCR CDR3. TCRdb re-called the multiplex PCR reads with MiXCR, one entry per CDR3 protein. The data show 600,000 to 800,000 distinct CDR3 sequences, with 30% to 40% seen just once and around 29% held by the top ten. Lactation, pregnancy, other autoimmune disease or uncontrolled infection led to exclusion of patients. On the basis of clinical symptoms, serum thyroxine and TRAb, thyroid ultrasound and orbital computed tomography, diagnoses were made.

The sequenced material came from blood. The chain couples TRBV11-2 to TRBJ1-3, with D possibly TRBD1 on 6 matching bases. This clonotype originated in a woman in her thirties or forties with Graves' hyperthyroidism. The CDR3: CASSPFGGAEGNTIYF. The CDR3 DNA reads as TGTGCCAGCAGCCCATTTGGGGGCGCAGAGGGAAACACCATATATTTT.